Presented here are 17 T cell receptor beta chains from one specimen sequenced in a study of vaccination effects on CD4 cells after COVID-19. Some clones are missing from TCRdb's copy, which holds only in-frame ones; the method was immunoSEQ multiplex PCR. Of fewer than 35,000 clones listed, roughly four fifths are singletons. Before any sequencing was done, the ViraFEST assay used viral peptide pools to expand antigen-specific CD4+ T cells. Following culture for approximately ten days, CD4+ T cells were isolated. Participants got two doses of BNT162b2 or mRNA-1273 vaccine. Antigens of these TCRs are unknown. The sequences come from CD4+ T cells from PBMCs cultured with HCoV-229E spike peptides, collected after COVID-19 vaccination. The receptors derive from a human donor who received a COVID-19 vaccine.

V usage is TRBV12-5 and J usage is TRBJ2-3; D gene uncertain. CDR1 and CDR2 from the germline V gene are LGHNT and FRNRAP. The CDR3 length is 12 residues. Trimming took off 7 bases at V and 7 bases at J, with 12 bases between the two ends. CDR3 sequence (DNA): TGTGCTAGTGCCCTTAGCTCACATACGCAGTATTTT. Translation: CASALSSHTQYF. Filled out from reference TRBV12-5 and TRBJ2-3, the complete variable domain reads DARVTQTPRHKVTEMGQEVTMRCQPILGHNTVFWYRQTMMQGLELLAYFRNRAPLDDSGMPKDRFSAEMPDATLATLKIQPSEPRDSAVYFCASALSSHTQYFGPGTRLTVL.

The V call is TRBV6-4, the J call TRBJ1-1, with a possible D match to TRBD1 (5 bases). V lost 8 bases to trimming and J lost 1 base, with 14 bases between them. Germline V gene sequence: CDR1 MRHNA, CDR2 SNTAGT. The CDR3 has 14 residues. Written as DNA, the CDR3 is TGTGCCAGCCGGGGCGGCAGTCCGAACACTGAAGCTTTCTTT. Translated: CASRGGSPNTEAFF.

This clone showed up just a few times. The J gene is TRBJ2-6, the V gene TRBV30, with D unresolved. CDR1 and CDR2 (germline): GTSNPN, SVGIG (reference sequence). Trimming shortened V by 3 bases and J by 0 bases, and 9 bases separated the two germline ends. There are 15 residues in the CDR3. The CDR3 coding sequence is TGTGCCTGGAGCGACACTCACTCTGGGGCCAACGTCCTGACTTTC. Amino acids: CAWSDTHSGANVLTF.

The V and J genes are TRBV19 and TRBJ1-3; 8 bases agree with TRBD1. Germline V lookup: CDR1 LNHDA, CDR2 SQIVND (reference sequence). V shed 4 bases, J shed 4 bases, and the junction held 3 bases outside the gene matches. There are 14 residues in the CDR3. The CDR3 sequence is CASSRQGIGNTIYF. The CDR3 bases are TGTGCCAGTAGTAGACAGGGGATCGGAAACACCATATATTTT.

This clone was observed once. The V call is TRBV6-5, the J call TRBJ2-7; 7 nucleotides line up with TRBD1. Trimming at V came to 6 bases and at J to 0 bases, leaving 8 bases not matched to a gene. The germline gives CDR1 MNHEY, CDR2 SVGAGI. This CDR3 comprises 15 residues. The CDR3 is CASSVRQGSSYEQYF. CDR3 DNA sequence: TGTGCCAGCAGCGTAAGACAGGGTAGCTCCTACGAGCAGTACTTC.

CDR3 sequence reads: CASSYSTPTDEAFF. The CDR3 DNA follows: TGTGCCAGCAGTTACTCCACCCCGACAGACGAAGCTTTCTTT. The V call is TRBV6-5, the J call TRBJ1-1; a weak D match, TRBD1 (5 bases). Trimming removed 0 bases at V and 8 bases at J, with 13 bases between. Germline V lookup: CDR1 MNHEY, CDR2 SVGAGI. The CDR3 consists of 14 residues.

The chain recombines TRBV10-1 with TRBJ1-2; 8 positions agree with TRBD1. CDR1 and CDR2 from the germline V gene are WNHNN and SYGVQD (reference sequence). The CDR3 totals 14 residues. After removal of 6 bases from V and 2 bases from J, the junction contained 5 bases not matched to a gene. The CDR3: CASSPTGVNYGYTF. The CDR3 DNA reads TGCGCCAGCAGCCCGACAGGGGTAAACTATGGCTACACCTTC.

The chain couples TRBV19 to TRBJ1-6; no reliable D call. The CDR3 is 16 residues long. V gave up 9 bases and J gave up 7 bases, with 22 bases separating them. Germline V gene data show CDR1 as LNHDA and CDR2 as SQIVND (reference sequence). The CDR3 nucleotides are TGTGCCAGAAAGAAAAAAGCGACACTAGACAATTCACCCCTCCACTTT. Protein: CARKKKATLDNSPLHF.

V is TRBV6-6 and J is TRBJ2-7; 8 nucleotides match TRBD1. The CDR3 extends over 14 amino acids. CDR1 is MNHNY and CDR2 is SVGAGI in the germline V gene (reference sequence). Unmatched junction bases numbered 4, after V lost 2 bases and J lost 4 bases. CDR3 loop: CASSYPGQAYEQYF. CDR3 in DNA: TGTGCCAGCAGTTACCCGGGACAGGCATACGAGCAGTACTTC.

V usage is TRBV5-1 and J usage is TRBJ1-3, with 9 bases matching TRBD1. The CDR3 runs to 18 residues. CDR1 is SGHRS and CDR2 is YFSETQ in the germline V gene. Trimming cost V 4 bases and J 0 bases; bases outside gene matches: 11. The CDR3 DNA reads as TGCGCCAGCAGCCGGAACCCGGGACAGGGTGGCTCTGGAAACACCATATATTTT. Its translation: CASSRNPGQGGSGNTIYF. Complete variable domain (other parts from reference TRBV5-1 and TRBJ1-3): KAGVTQTPRYLIKTRGQQVTLSCSPISGHRSVSWYQQTPGQGLQFLFEYFSETQRNKGNFPGRFSGRQFSNSRSEMNVSTLELGDSALYLCASSRNPGQGGSGNTIYFGEGSWLTVV.

The rearrangement uses TRBV6-1 and TRBJ2-6; a possible D gene is TRBD1 (5 bases). The CDR3 contains 16 residues. CDR1 is MNHNS and CDR2 is SASEGT in the germline V gene. V was cut by 3 bases and J by 3 bases, with 12 bases left in between. CDR3 amino acids: CASSDGQGYGANVLTF. As DNA, the CDR3 is TGTGCCAGCAGTGATGGCCAGGGCTATGGGGCCAACGTCCTGACTTTC.

In its sample, this clone was seen a few times. The genes are TRBV7-9 and TRBJ1-3; no reliable D call. There are 13 residues in the CDR3. The ends were cut back, 3 bases at V and 0 bases at J, with 3 bases in the middle. Germline-derived CDR1 and CDR2 are SEHNR and FQNEAQ (reference sequence). The CDR3 nucleotides are TGTGCCAGCAGCTTGTCCTCTGGAAACACCATATATTTT. Translation gives CASSLSSGNTIYF. The whole variable domain, remainder taken from reference TRBV7-9 and TRBJ1-3, is DTGVSQNPRHKITKRGQNVTFRCDPISEHNRLYWYRQTLGQGPEFLTYFQNEAQLEKSRLLSDRFSAERPKGSFSTLEIQRTEQGDSAMYLCASSLSSGNTIYFGEGSWLTVV.

V is TRBV2 and J is TRBJ2-7, with D perhaps assigned TRBD1 or TRBD2 (6 bases each). The germline V and J ends were trimmed by 11 bases and 4 bases, with 15 bases remaining between them. Germline V gives CDR1 SNHLY, CDR2 FYNNEI. The CDR3 consists of 12 residues. The CDR3 region is CAGRQEGYEQYF. The CDR3 DNA is TGTGCCGGAAGACAGGAGGGATACGAGCAGTACTTC.

This chain connects TRBV2 to TRBJ1-1; the D gene is possibly TRBD1 (5 bases). Trimming stripped 7 bases from V and 0 bases from J, with 15 bases between. CDR3 size: 15 residues. Germline CDR1 and CDR2: SNHLY and FYNNEI. For the CDR3, the DNA is TGTGCCAGCAATGGGGGTTCAGGGTTGAACACTGAAGCTTTCTTT. Amino acids: CASNGGSGLNTEAFF.

The V and J genes are TRBV6-6 and TRBJ1-3; unclear D gene. Germline-derived CDR1 and CDR2 are MNHNY and SVGAGI (reference sequence). The CDR3 has 17 amino acids. V dropped 8 bases and J dropped 7 bases, with 27 bases sitting between them. CDR3 DNA: TGTGCCAGCGGTCCCTCGTACCCGACCCACCTCGGGAACACCATATATTTT. It specifies CASGPSYPTHLGNTIYF.

This chain joins TRBV5-4 and TRBJ2-7, with 9 bases identical to TRBD2. With V trimmed by 1 base and J by 2 bases, 4 bases remained unmatched. This CDR3 has 15 residues. Germline V gene sequence: CDR1 SGHNT, CDR2 YYREEE (reference sequence). The DNA for the CDR3 is TGTGCCAGCAGCTTGCCTAGCGGGGAACCCTACGAGCAGTACTTC. Encoded protein: CASSLPSGEPYEQYF.

V usage is TRBV6-5 and J usage is TRBJ2-2, with 10 bases that match TRBD1. The trim removed 6 bases at V and 6 bases at J, leaving 4 bases unmatched. The CDR3 loop spans 14 amino acids. Germline CDR1 and CDR2: MNHEY and SVGAGI. CDR3 sequence reads: CASRRQGASGELFF. In DNA form, the CDR3 reads TGTGCCAGCAGGAGACAGGGGGCTTCCGGGGAGCTGTTTTTT.